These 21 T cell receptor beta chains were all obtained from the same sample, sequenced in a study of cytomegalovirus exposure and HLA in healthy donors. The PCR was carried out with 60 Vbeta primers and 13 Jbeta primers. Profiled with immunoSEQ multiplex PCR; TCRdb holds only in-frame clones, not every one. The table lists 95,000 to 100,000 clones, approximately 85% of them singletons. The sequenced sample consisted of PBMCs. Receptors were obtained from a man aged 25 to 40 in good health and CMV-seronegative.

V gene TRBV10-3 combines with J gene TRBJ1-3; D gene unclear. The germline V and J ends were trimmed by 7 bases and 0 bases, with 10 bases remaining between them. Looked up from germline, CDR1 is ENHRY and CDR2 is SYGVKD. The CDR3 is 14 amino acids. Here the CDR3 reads CAITRGRSGNTIYF. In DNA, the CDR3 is TGTGCCATCACCAGAGGCCGCTCTGGAAACACCATATATTTT.

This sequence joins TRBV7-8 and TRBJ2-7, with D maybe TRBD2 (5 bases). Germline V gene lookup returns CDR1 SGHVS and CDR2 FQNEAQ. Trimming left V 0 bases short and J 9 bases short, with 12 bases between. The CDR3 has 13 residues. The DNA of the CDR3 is TGTGCCAGCAGCTTAGCTACGGGAAAAGTGCAGTACTTC. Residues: CASSLATGKVQYF.

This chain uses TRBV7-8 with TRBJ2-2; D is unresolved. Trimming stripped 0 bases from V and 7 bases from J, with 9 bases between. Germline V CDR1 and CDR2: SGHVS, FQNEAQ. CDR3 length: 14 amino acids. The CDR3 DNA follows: TGTGCCAGCAGCTTAGCTCTAGAGGTCGGGGAGCTGTTTTTT. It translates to CASSLALEVGELFF. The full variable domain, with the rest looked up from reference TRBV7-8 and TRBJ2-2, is GAGVSQSPRYKVAKRGQDVALRCDPISGHVSLFWYQQALGQGPEFLTYFQNEAQLDKSGLPSDRFFAERPEGSVSTLKIQRTQQEDSAVYLCASSLALEVGELFFGEGSRLTVL.

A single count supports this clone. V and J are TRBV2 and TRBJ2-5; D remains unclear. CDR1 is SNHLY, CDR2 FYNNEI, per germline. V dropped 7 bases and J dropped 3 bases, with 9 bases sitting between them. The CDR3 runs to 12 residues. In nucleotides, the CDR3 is TGTGCCAGCACCCGACGGGAAGAGACCCAGTACTTC. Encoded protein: CASTRREETQYF.

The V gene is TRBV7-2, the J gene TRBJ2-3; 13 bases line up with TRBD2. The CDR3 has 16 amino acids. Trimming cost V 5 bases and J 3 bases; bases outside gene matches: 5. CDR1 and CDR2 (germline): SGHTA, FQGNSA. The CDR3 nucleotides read TGTGCCAGCAGCCTGGGACTAGCGGGGACAACAGATACGCAGTATTTT. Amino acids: CASSLGLAGTTDTQYF.

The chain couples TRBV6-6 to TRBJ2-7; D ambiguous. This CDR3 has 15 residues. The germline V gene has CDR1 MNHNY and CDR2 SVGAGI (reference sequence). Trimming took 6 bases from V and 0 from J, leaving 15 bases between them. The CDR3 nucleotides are TGTGCCAGCAGCCAGCCCATGAGGCACTCCTACGAGCAGTACTTC. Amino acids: CASSQPMRHSYEQYF.

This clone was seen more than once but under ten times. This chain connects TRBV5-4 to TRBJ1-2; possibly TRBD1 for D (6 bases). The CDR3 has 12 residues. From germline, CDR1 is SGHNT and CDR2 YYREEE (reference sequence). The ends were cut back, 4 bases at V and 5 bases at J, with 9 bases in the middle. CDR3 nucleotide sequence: TGTGCCAGCAGCCAGGACAGTTATGGCTACACCTTC. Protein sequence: CASSQDSYGYTF.

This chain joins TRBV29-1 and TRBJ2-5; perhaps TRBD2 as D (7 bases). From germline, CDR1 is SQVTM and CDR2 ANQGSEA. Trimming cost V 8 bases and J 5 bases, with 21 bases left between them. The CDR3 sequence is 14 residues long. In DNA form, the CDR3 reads TGCAGCCTCATAATCCCTGGGGGGGGCGAGACCCAGTACTTC. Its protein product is CSLIIPGGGETQYF. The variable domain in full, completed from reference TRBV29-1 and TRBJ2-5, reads SAVISQKPSRDICQRGTSLTIQCQVDSQVTMMFWYRQQPGQSLTLIATANQGSEATYESGFVIDKFPISRPNLTFSTLTVSNMSPEDSSIYLCSLIIPGGGETQYFGPGTRLLVL.

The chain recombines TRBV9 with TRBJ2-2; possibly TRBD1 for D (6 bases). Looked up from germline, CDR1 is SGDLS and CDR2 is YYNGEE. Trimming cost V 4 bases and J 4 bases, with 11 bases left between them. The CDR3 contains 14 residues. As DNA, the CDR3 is TGTGCCAGCAGCATTACAGGGCGCACCGGGGAGCTGTTTTTT. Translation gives CASSITGRTGELFF.

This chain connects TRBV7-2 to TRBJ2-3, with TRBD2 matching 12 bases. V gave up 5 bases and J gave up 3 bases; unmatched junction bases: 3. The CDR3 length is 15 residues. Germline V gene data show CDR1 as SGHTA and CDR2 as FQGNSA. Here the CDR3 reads CASSRTSGTTDTQYF. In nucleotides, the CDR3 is TGTGCCAGCAGCCGGACTAGCGGGACGACAGATACGCAGTATTTT. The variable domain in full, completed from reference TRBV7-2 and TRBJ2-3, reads GAGVSQSPSNKVTEKGKDVELRCDPISGHTALYWYRQSLGQGLEFLIYFQGNSAPDKSGLPSDRFSAERTGGSVSTLTIQRTQQEDSAVYLCASSRTSGTTDTQYFGPGTRLTVL.

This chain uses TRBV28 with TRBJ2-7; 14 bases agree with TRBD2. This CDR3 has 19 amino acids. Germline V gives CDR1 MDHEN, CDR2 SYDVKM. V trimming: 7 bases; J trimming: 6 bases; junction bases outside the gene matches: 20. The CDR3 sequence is CASTLLRLAGGPAGLEQYF. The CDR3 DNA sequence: TGTGCCAGCACCCTATTACGACTAGCGGGAGGGCCTGCGGGTCTCGAGCAGTACTTC.

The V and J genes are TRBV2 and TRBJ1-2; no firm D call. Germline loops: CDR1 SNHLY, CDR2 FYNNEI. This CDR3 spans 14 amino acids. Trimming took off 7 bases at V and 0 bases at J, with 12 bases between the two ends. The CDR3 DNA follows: TGTGCCAGCACCGCGGAGGCAGCTAACTATGGCTACACCTTC. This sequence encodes CASTAEAANYGYTF. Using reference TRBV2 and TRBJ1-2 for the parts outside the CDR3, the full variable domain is EPEVTQTPSHQVTQMGQEVILRCVPISNHLYFYWYRQILGQKVEFLVSFYNNEISEKSEIFDDQFSVERPDGSNFTLKIRSTKLEDSAMYFCASTAEAANYGYTFGSGTRLTVV.

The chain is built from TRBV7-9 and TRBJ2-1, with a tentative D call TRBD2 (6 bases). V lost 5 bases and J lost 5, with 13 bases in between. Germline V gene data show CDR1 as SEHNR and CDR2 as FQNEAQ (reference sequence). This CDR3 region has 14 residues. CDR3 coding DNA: TGTGCCAGCAGCCCAATGGGACTTGACAATGAGCAGTTCTTC. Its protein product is CASSPMGLDNEQFF.

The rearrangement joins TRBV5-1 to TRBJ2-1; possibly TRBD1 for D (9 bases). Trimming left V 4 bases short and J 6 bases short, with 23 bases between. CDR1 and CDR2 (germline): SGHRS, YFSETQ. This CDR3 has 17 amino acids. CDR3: CASSPGRGQGFANEQFF. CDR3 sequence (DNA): TGCGCCAGCAGCCCCGGGAGGGGACAGGGTTTTGCCAATGAGCAGTTCTTC.

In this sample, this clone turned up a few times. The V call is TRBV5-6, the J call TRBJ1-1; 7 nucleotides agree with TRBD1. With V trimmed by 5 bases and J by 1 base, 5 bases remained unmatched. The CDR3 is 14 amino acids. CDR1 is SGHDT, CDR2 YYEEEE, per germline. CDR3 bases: TGTGCCAGCAGATACCGGGACAGGAACACTGAAGCTTTCTTT. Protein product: CASRYRDRNTEAFF.

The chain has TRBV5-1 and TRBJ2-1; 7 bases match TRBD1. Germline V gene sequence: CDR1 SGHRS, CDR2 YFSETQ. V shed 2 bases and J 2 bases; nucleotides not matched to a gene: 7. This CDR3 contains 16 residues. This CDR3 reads CASSLTGVGAYNEQFF. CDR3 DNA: TGCGCCAGCAGCTTAACAGGGGTAGGGGCCTACAATGAGCAGTTCTTC.

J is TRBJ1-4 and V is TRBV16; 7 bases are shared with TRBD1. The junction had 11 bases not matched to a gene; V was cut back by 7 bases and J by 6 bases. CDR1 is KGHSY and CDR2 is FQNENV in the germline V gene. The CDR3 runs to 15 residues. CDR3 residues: CASTSYGQGDEKLFF. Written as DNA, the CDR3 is TGTGCCAGCACGTCTTACGGGCAGGGGGATGAAAAACTGTTTTTT.

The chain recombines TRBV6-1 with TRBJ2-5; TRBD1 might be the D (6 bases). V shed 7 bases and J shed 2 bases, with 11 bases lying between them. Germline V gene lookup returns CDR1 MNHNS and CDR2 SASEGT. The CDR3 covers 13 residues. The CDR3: CASTSDRQETQYF. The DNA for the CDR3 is TGTGCCAGCACGTCGGACAGACAAGAGACCCAGTACTTC.

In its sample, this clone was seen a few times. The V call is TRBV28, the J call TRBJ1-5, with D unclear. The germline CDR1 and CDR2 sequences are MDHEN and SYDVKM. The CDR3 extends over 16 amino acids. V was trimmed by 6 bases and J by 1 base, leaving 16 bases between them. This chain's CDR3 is CASRPGVRGSNQPQHF. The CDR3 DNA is TGTGCCAGCAGACCAGGTGTACGAGGGAGCAATCAGCCCCAGCATTTT.

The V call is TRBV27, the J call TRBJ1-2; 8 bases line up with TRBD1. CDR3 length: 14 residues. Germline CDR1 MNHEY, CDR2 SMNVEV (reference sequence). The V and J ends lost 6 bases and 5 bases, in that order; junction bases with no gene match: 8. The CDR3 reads CASSETRDRYGYTF. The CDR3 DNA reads TGTGCCAGCAGCGAGACGAGGGACAGGTATGGCTACACCTTC.

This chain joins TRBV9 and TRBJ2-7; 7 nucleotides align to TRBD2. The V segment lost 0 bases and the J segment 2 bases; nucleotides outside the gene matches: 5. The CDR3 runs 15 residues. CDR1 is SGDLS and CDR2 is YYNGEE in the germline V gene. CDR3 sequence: CASSVGASGTYEQYF. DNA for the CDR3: TGTGCCAGCAGCGTAGGTGCTAGCGGAACCTACGAGCAGTACTTC.